This TCR beta chain stems from a study of T cell clonality in common variable immunodeficiency. This clone showed up many times. The read is 3 residues too short to cover the CDR3 end, so that end is filled in from the germline J gene. Profiled with immunoSEQ multiplex PCR; TCRdb holds only in-frame clones, not every one. The specimen has some 38,000 clones, none found just once. The V end was cut by 6 bases, the J end by 2 bases, with 14 bases between. The CDR3 extends over 15 amino acids. The germline V gene encodes CDR1 PRHDT and CDR2 FYEKMQ (reference sequence). The chain has TRBV13 and TRBJ2-1; tentatively, D is TRBD1 (5 bases). The clonotype was recovered from a person aged 18 to 69 in good health. Sequencing was performed on peripheral blood mononuclear cells. Partial CDR3 DNA: TGTGCCAGCAGTCTACAGGATAGGGCCTACAATGAG. Translated, it gives CASSLQDRAYNE. The entire CDR3 reads CASSLQDRAYNEQFF. Complete variable domain (other parts from reference TRBV13 and TRBJ2-1): AAGVIQSPRHLIKEKRETATLKCYPIPRHDTVYWYQQGPGQDPQFLISFYEKMQSDKGSIPDRFSAQQFSDYHSELNMSSLELGDSALYFCASSLQDRAYNEQFFGPGTRLTVL.